This TCR beta chain derives from a study of T cell responses to AZD1222 COVID-19 vaccine. Germline assignment: CDR1 KGHSH and CDR2 LQKENI. The V gene end was trimmed by 6 bases and the J gene end by 4 bases; junction bases not matched to a gene: 8. There are 14 residues in the CDR3. Libraries were prepared by immunoSEQ multiplex PCR; TCRdb keeps only in-frame clonotypes and omits some of them. Found here are some 160,000 clones, roughly 92% of them singletons; the top ten hold 1.5% to 2%. The TCR originated in an adult in good health. V and J are TRBV18 and TRBJ2-7; 8 nucleotides match TRBD1. The sample consisted of peripheral blood, taken on day 0 of AZD1222 vaccination. CDR3 in amino acids: CASSPDRVVYEQYF. The CDR3 DNA reads TGTGCCAGCTCTCCGGACAGGGTTGTGTACGAGCAGTACTTC.